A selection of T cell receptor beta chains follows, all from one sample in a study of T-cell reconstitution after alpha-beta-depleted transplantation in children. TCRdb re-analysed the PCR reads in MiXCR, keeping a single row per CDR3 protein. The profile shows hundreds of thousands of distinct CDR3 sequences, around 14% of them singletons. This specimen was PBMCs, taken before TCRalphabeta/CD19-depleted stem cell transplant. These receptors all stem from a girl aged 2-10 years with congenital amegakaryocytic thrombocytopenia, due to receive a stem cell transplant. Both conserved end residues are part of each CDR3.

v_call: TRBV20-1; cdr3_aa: CSAGRREQFF
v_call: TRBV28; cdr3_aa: CASSPLFVGAYEQYF
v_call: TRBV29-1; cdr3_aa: CSVEDGTSGEQYF
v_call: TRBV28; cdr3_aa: CASSRTGFYEQYF
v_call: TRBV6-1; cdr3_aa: CASRRSGTYNEQFF
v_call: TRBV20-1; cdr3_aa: CSASSSGRASYNEQFF
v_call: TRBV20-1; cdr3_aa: CSARPVLAGTYNEQFF
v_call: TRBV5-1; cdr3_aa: CASSTRDRAYNEQFF
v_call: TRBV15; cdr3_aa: CATSRDRPSYNEQFF
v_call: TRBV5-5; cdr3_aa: CASSLWRENIQYF
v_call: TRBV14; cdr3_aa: CASSPGPTSGSWNEQFF
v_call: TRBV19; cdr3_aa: CASNPDRARGTGELFF
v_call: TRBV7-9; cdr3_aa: CASSPGRGSSGANVLTF
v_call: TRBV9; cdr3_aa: CASSPERGRNTIYF
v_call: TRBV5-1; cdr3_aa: CASSFWAGEETQYF
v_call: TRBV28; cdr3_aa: CASSPWAFSGANVLTF
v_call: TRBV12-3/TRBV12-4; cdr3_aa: CASMYIGQNTGELFF
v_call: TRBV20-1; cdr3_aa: CEIAGGNTGELFF
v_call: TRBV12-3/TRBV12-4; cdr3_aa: CASSLSELRGYTF
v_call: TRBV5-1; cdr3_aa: CASSPGTSGYQETQYF
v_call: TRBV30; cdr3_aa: CAWSPQGPHEQYF
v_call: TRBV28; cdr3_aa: CASIQSPGRSLNYGYTF
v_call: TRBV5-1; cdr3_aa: CASSEPGQGEDTQYF
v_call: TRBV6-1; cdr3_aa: CASTSAGGNTIYF
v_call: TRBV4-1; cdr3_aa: CASSQAGGFSYEQYF
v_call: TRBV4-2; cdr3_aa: CASSPRTSVQETQYF